This T cell receptor (beta chain) is drawn from a study of blood T cell repertoires in COVID-19. For the study at large: Some COVID-19 samples were acute and others convalescent; all came from the United States, Italy and Spain.

The data were produced by immunoSEQ multiplex PCR, yet TCRdb's version contains in-frame clones alone and is incomplete. In the table there are around 350,000 clones, around nine tenths of which are singletons. V gave up 6 bases and J gave up 0 bases; unmatched junction bases: 7. In germline, CDR1 is KGHSH, CDR2 LQKENI. The CDR3 contains 16 residues. The source of this sequence is a human donor in a cohort sampled during active COVID-19. V usage is TRBV18 and J usage is TRBJ2-1; 8 bases match TRBD1. The sample taken for sequencing was peripheral blood. In nucleotides, the CDR3 is TGTGCCAGCTCCTGGGACAGGACCGACTCCTACAATGAGCAGTTCTTC. It codes for CASSWDRTDSYNEQFF. Full variable domain (remainder filled in from reference TRBV18 and TRBJ2-1): NAGVMQNPRHLVRRRGQEARLRCSPMKGHSHVYWYRQLPEEGLKFMVYLQKENIIDESGMPKERFSAEFPKEGPSILRIQQVVRGDSAAYFCASSWDRTDSYNEQFFGPGTRLTVL.